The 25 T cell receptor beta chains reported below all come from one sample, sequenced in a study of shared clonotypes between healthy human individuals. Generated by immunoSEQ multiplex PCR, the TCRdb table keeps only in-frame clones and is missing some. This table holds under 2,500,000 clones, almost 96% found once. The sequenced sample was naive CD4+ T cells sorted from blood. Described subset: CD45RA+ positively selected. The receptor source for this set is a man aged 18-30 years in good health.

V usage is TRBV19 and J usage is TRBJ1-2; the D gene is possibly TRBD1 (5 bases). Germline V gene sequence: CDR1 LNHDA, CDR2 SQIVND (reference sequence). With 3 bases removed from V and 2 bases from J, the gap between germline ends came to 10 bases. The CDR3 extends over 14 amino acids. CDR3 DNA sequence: TGTGCCAGTAGTATGATGAGGGGCAACTATGGCTACACCTTC. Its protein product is CASSMMRGNYGYTF.

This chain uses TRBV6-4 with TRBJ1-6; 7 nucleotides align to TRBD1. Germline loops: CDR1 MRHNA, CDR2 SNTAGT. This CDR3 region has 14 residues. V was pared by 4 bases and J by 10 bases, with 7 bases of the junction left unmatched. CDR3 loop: CASSVRQGGSPLHF. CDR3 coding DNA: TGTGCCAGCAGTGTTCGGCAGGGGGGCTCACCCCTCCACTTT.

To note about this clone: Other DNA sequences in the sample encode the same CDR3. DNA for the CDR3: TGTGCCAGCTCACCCTTGACTGGAGGCACAGATACGCAGTATTTT. Encoded protein: CASSPLTGGTDTQYF. The rearrangement joins TRBV18 to TRBJ2-3; D unresolved. The CDR3 sequence is 15 residues long. Trimming left V 3 bases short and J 1 base short, with 11 bases between. Germline V gene data show CDR1 as KGHSH and CDR2 as LQKENI. Filled out from reference TRBV18 and TRBJ2-3, the complete variable domain reads NAGVMQNPRHLVRRRGQEARLRCSPMKGHSHVYWYRQLPEEGLKFMVYLQKENIIDESGMPKERFSAEFPKEGPSILRIQQVVRGDSAAYFCASSPLTGGTDTQYFGPGTRLTVL.

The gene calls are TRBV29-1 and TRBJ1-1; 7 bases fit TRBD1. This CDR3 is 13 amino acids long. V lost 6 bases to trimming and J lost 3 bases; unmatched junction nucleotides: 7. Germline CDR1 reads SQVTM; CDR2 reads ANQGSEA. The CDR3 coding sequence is TGCAGCGTCGACCGGGACAGCCACACTGAAGCTTTCTTT. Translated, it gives CSVDRDSHTEAFF.

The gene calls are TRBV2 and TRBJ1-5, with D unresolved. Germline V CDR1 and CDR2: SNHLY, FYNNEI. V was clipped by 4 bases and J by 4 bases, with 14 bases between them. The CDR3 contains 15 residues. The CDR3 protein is CASSVAEALNQPQHF. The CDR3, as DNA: TGTGCCAGCAGTGTCGCGGAGGCCCTAAATCAGCCCCAGCATTTT.

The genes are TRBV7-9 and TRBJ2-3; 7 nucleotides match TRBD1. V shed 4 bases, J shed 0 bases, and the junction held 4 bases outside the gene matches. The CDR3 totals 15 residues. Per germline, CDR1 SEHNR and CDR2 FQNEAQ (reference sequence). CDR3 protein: CASSSDRRSTDTQYF. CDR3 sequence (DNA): TGTGCCAGCAGCTCGGACAGGAGGAGCACAGATACGCAGTATTTT.

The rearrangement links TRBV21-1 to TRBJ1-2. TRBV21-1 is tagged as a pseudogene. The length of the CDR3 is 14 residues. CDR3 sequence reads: CASSKERLNYGYTF. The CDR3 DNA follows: TGTGCCAGCAGCAAGGAGAGGCTTAACTATGGCTACACCTTC.

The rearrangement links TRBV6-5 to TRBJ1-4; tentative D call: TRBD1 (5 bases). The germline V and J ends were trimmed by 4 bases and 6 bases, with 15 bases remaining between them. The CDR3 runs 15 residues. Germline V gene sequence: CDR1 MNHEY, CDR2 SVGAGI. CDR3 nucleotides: TGTGCCAGCAGTTTCCTGATTGGGGGGTATGAAAAACTGTTTTTT. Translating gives CASSFLIGGYEKLFF.

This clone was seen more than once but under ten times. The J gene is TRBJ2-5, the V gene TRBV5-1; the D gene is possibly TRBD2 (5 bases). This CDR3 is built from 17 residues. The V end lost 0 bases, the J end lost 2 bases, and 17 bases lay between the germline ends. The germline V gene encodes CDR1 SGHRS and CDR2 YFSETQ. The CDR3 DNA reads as TGCGCCAGCAGCTTGGGGGCACGCGGGTCGATGCAAGAGACCCAGTACTTC. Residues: CASSLGARGSMQETQYF. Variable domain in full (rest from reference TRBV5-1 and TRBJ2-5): KAGVTQTPRYLIKTRGQQVTLSCSPISGHRSVSWYQQTPGQGLQFLFEYFSETQRNKGNFPGRFSGRQFSNSRSEMNVSTLELGDSALYLCASSLGARGSMQETQYFGPGTRLLVL.

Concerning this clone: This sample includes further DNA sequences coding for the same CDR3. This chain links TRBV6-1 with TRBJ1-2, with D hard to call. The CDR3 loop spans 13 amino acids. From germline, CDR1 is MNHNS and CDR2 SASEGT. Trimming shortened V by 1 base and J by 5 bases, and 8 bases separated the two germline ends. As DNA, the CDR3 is TGTGCCAGCAGTGAAGTGCCTTCGTATGGCTACACCTTC. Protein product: CASSEVPSYGYTF.

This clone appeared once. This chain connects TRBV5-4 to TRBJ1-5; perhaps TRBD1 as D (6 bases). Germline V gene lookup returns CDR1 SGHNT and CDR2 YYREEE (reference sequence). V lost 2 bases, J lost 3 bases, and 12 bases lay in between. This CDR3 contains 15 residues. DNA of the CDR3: TGTGCCAGCAGCTTTGGGGGCGAGGTCAATCAGCCCCAGCATTTT. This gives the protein CASSFGGEVNQPQHF.

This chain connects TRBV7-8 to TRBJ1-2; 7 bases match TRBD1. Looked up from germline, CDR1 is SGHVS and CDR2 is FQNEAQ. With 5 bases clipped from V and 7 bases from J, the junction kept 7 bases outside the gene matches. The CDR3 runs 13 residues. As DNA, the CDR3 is TGTGCCAGCAGCCTCAGGGGGGATAGTGGCTACACCTTC. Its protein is CASSLRGDSGYTF.

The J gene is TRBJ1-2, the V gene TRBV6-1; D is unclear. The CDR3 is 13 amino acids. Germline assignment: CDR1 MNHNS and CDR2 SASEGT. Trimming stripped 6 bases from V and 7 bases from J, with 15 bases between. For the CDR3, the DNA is TGTGCCAGCAGCACCAGCCTCGGAGGTGGCTACACCTTC. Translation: CASSTSLGGGYTF.

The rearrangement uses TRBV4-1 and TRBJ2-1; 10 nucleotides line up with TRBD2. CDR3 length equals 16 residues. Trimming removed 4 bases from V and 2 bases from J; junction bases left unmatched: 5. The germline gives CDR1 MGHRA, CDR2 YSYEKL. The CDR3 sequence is CASSRGLAETYNEQFF. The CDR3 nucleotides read TGCGCCAGCAGCCGCGGACTAGCGGAGACCTACAATGAGCAGTTCTTC.

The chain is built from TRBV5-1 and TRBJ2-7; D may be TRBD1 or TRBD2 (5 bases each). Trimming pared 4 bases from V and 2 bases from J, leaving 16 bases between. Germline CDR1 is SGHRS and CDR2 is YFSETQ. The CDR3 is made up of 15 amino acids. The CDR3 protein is CASSLGTMSAYEQYF. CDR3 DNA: TGCGCCAGCAGCCTCGGGACGATGTCGGCCTACGAGCAGTACTTC.

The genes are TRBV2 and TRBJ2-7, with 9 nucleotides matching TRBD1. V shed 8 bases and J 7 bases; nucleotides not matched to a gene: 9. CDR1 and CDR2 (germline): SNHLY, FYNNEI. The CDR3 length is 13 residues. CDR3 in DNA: TGTGCCAGCTCCCGACAGGGGGTTAGGGAGCAGTACTTC. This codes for CASSRQGVREQYF.

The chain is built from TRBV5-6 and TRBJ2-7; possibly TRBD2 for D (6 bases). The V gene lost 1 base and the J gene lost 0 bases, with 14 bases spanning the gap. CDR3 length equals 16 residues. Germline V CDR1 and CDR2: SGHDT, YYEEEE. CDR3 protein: CASSLRGGISSYEQYF. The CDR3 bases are TGTGCCAGCAGCTTGAGAGGAGGGATCAGCTCCTACGAGCAGTACTTC.

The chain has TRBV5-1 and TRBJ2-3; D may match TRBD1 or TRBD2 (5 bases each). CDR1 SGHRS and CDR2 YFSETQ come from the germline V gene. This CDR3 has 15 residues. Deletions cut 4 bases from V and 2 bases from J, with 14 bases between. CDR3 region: CASSPPLGDTDTQYF. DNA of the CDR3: TGCGCCAGCAGCCCGCCGCTGGGGGACACAGATACGCAGTATTTT.

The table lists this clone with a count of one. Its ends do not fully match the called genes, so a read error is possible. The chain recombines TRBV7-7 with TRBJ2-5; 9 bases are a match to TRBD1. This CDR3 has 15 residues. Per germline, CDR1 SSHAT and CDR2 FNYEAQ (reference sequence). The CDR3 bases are TGTGCTAGCAGCTCCGGGACAGGGAAGTCGGAGACCCAGTACTTC. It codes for CASSSGTGKSETQYF.

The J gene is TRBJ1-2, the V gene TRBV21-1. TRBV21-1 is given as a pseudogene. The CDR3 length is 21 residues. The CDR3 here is CASILRTECGTTYLRSYGYTF. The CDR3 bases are TGTGCCAGCATTTTAAGGACAGAATGCGGGACAACCTATCTAAGAAGCTATGGCTACACCTTC.

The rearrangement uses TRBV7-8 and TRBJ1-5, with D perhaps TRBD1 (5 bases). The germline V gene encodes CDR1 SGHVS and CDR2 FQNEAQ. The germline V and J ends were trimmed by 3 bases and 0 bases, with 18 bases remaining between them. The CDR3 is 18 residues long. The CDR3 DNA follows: TGTGCCAGCAGCTTTCTCTCTATCCGGGACTATAGCAATCAGCCCCAGCATTTT. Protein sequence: CASSFLSIRDYSNQPQHF.

The CDR3 region is CASTSRTSGGYNEQFF. CDR3 DNA sequence: TGCGCCAGCACGTCGCGGACTAGCGGGGGTTACAATGAGCAGTTCTTC. The chain couples TRBV4-3 to TRBJ2-1; 13 bases match TRBD2. This CDR3 comprises 16 residues. V shed 7 bases and J 4 bases; nucleotides not matched to a gene: 7. The germline CDR1 and CDR2 sequences are LGHNA and YSLEER.

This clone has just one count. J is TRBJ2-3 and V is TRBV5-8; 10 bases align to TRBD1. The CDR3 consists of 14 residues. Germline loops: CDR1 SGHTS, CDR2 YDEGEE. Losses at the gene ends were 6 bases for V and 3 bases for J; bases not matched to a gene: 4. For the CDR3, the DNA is TGTGCCAGCATCCGGGACAGGGGAACAGATACGCAGTATTTT. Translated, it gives CASIRDRGTDTQYF.

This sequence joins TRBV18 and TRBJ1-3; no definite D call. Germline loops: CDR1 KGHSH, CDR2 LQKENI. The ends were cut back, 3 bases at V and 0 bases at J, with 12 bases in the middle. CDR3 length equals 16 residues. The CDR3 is CASSPLGLHSGNTIYF. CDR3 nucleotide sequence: TGTGCCAGCTCACCCCTTGGACTGCACTCTGGAAACACCATATATTTT.

This chain's CDR3 is CASSGPGLAGAETQYF. The DNA for the CDR3 is TGTGCCAGCAGCGGACCAGGACTAGCGGGAGCAGAGACCCAGTACTTC. The V call is TRBV9, the J call TRBJ2-5; 13 bases line up with TRBD2. The CDR3 spans 16 residues. The V gene's germline CDR1 is SGDLS and CDR2 YYNGEE. J was trimmed by 4 bases and V by 3 bases; bases with no gene match: 6.